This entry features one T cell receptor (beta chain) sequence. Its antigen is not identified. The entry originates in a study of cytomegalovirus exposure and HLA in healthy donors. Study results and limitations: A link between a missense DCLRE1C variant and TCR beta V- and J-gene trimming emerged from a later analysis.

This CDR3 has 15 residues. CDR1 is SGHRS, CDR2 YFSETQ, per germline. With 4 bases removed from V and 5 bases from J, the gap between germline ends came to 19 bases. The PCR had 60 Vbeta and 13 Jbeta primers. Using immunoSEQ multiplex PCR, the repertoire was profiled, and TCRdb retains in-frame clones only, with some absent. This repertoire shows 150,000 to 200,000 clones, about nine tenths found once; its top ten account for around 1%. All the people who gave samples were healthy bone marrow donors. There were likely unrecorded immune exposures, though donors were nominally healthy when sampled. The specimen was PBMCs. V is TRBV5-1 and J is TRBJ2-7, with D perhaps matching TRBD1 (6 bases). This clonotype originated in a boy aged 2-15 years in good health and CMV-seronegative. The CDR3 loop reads CASSGTGFSGDEQYF. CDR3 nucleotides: TGCGCCAGCAGCGGAACAGGGTTTTCCGGTGACGAGCAGTACTTC.